The 22 T cell receptor beta chains in this list originate from one sample, sequenced in a study of blood T cell repertoires in COVID-19. Some clones are missing from TCRdb's copy, which holds only in-frame ones; the method was immunoSEQ multiplex PCR. The sample consists of around 220,000 clones, 85% to 90% of them appearing once. The sample taken for sequencing was PBMCs or T cells enriched from blood (not recorded which). The receptors come from a woman between 45 and 65 years old with acute COVID-19.

The chain has TRBV15 and TRBJ1-6; weak D call: TRBD1 (5 bases). CDR1 is LNHNV, CDR2 YYDKDF, per germline (reference sequence). The CDR3 runs to 17 residues. Trimming pared 0 bases from V and 7 bases from J, leaving 16 bases between. The CDR3 region is CATSRDLGGFPNSPLHF. Here the CDR3 DNA reads TGTGCCACCAGCAGAGATCTGGGGGGATTTCCCAATTCACCCCTCCACTTT.

V is TRBV6-5 and J is TRBJ2-7; 14 bases are shared with TRBD2. Germline V gene data show CDR1 as MNHEY and CDR2 as SVGAGI. V lost 5 bases and J lost 6; bases outside the gene matches: 3. The CDR3 covers 14 residues. DNA of the CDR3: TGTGCCAGCAGTACGGGACTAGCGGGAGTCGAGCAGTACTTC. It specifies CASSTGLAGVEQYF.

The chain recombines TRBV4-1 with TRBJ2-1; unclear D gene. CDR1 and CDR2 from the germline V gene are MGHRA and YSYEKL. The V and J ends lost 4 bases and 2 bases respectively, with 15 bases between them. The CDR3 length is 16 residues. DNA for the CDR3: TGCGCCAGCAGCCCTAGTCTTGAAGCAACCTACAATGAGCAGTTCTTC. Its protein product is CASSPSLEATYNEQFF.

V and J are TRBV6-5 and TRBJ2-3, with 12 bases lining up with TRBD2. CDR3 length: 15 amino acids. Trimming took 7 bases from V and 8 from J; bases not matched to a gene: 10. Germline CDR1 reads MNHEY; CDR2 reads SVGAGI. In DNA, the CDR3 is TGTGCCAGCAATCAACCGGGACTAGCGGGCTTTACGCAGTATTTT. Amino acid sequence: CASNQPGLAGFTQYF.

J is TRBJ2-5 and V is TRBV14, with D possibly matching TRBD2 (7 bases). This CDR3 comprises 15 residues. The V and J ends lost 1 base and 5 bases respectively, with 14 bases between them. Looked up from germline, CDR1 is SGHDN and CDR2 is FVKESK. The CDR3 DNA follows: TGTGCCAGCAGCCAAGGGACTAGGGGGTCGGAGACCCAGTACTTC. Translation: CASSQGTRGSETQYF.

The rearrangement uses TRBV2 and TRBJ1-2, with D possibly TRBD1 on 6 matching bases. The V gene's germline CDR1 is SNHLY and CDR2 FYNNEI. This CDR3 has 13 residues. With 9 bases removed from V and 4 bases from J, the gap between germline ends came to 15 bases. DNA of the CDR3: TGTGCCAGGCTTACAGGGATCGGCTATGGCTACACCTTC. Its translation is CARLTGIGYGYTF.

This clone was recorded many times. Other DNA sequences within the sample encode an identical CDR3. This chain uses TRBV15 with TRBJ1-4; 8 bases agree with TRBD1. The CDR3 is 15 residues long. Germline-derived CDR1 and CDR2 are LNHNV and YYDKDF (reference sequence). J was trimmed by 6 bases and V by 2 bases; bases with no gene match: 5. CDR3 in DNA: TGTGCCACCAGCAGAAACAGGGGGGGATATGAAAAACTGTTTTTT. Protein product: CATSRNRGGYEKLFF.

The rearrangement links TRBV2 to TRBJ1-1; D ambiguous. CDR3 length: 13 amino acids. In germline, CDR1 is SNHLY, CDR2 FYNNEI. Trimming left V 6 bases short and J 5 bases short, with 13 bases between. CDR3 nucleotide sequence: TGTGCCAGCAGAGACAAAGAAAAGACTGAAGCTTTCTTT. Its protein is CASRDKEKTEAFF.

The rearrangement links TRBV4-1 to TRBJ2-1, with D hard to call. This CDR3 is built from 15 residues. Trimming left V 6 bases short and J 3 bases short, with 15 bases between. CDR1 and CDR2 from the germline V gene are MGHRA and YSYEKL. The CDR3 spells CASRPTPASYNEQFF. The CDR3 DNA reads TGCGCCAGCAGGCCCACCCCCGCTAGCTACAATGAGCAGTTCTTC.

CDR3 amino acids: CASSFGAGGGYNEQFF. The CDR3 DNA reads as TGTGCCAGCAGTTTCGGGGCGGGAGGTGGTTACAATGAGCAGTTCTTC. The chain employs TRBV27 and TRBJ2-1, with 8 bases matching TRBD2. There are 16 residues in the CDR3. Trimming took 3 bases from V and 4 from J; bases not matched to a gene: 8. The germline V gene encodes CDR1 MNHEY and CDR2 SMNVEV (reference sequence).

The sample holds a few counts of this clone. This chain links TRBV27 with TRBJ1-4; 8 bases are shared with TRBD1. After removal of 5 bases from V and 8 bases from J, the junction contained 10 bases not matched to a gene. The length of the CDR3 is 15 residues. Germline CDR1 is MNHEY and CDR2 is SMNVEV (reference sequence). This CDR3 is CASSLTRTGYEKLFF. In nucleotides, the CDR3 is TGTGCCAGCAGTCTGACCCGGACAGGGTACGAAAAACTGTTTTTT. The full variable domain, with the rest looked up from reference TRBV27 and TRBJ1-4, is EAQVTQNPRYLITVTGKKLTVTCSQNMNHEYMSWYRQDPGLGLRQIYYSMNVEVTDKGDVPEGYKVSRKEKRNFPLILESPSPNQTSLYFCASSLTRTGYEKLFFGSGTQLSVL.

This chain uses TRBV18 with TRBJ2-5, with 11 bases matching TRBD1. J was trimmed by 4 bases and V by 3 bases; bases with no gene match: 4. Germline loops: CDR1 KGHSH, CDR2 LQKENI. This CDR3 spans 15 amino acids. The CDR3 loop reads CASSPTGQGGETQYF. The DNA for the CDR3 is TGTGCCAGCTCACCTACGGGACAGGGGGGAGAGACCCAGTACTTC.

The chain combines TRBV21-1 with TRBJ1-2; the table assigns TRBD1, which was not confirmed against the DNA. TRBV21-1 is a pseudogene locus. This CDR3 region has 18 residues. The DNA for the CDR3 is TGTGCCAGCAGCAAGACAGATAGGACAGGGGGATTGAGCTATGGCTACACCTTC. Translation: CASSKTDRTGGLSYGYTF.

The rearrangement links TRBV30 to TRBJ1-2, with no clear D. The CDR3 totals 14 residues. Germline lookup yields CDR1 GTSNPN and CDR2 SVGIG (reference sequence). The CDR3 nucleotides read TGTGCTTCTTTCTCCCCCGGTCTTAACTATGGCTACACCTTC. It codes for CASFSPGLNYGYTF. Full variable domain (outside the CDR3, taken from reference TRBV30 and TRBJ1-2): SQTIHQWPATLVQPVGSPLSLECTVEGTSNPNLYWYRQAAGRGLQLLFYSVGIGQISSEVPQNLSASRPQDRQFILSSKKLLLSDSGFYLCASFSPGLNYGYTFGSGTRLTVV.

This chain uses TRBV7-6 with TRBJ1-4; D not resolved. The CDR3 length is 15 residues. Looked up from germline, CDR1 is SGHVS and CDR2 is FNYEAQ. Trimming removed 5 bases at V and 0 bases at J, with 10 bases between. The CDR3 loop reads CASSPGGPTNEKLFF. The CDR3 DNA sequence: TGTGCCAGCAGCCCCGGAGGGCCAACTAATGAAAAACTGTTTTTT.

The chain employs TRBV18 and TRBJ2-7; 9 nucleotides align to TRBD1. Germline V gives CDR1 KGHSH, CDR2 LQKENI. The CDR3 runs 15 residues. V trimming: 0 bases; J trimming: 2 bases; junction bases outside the gene matches: 2. The CDR3 loop reads CASSPPGQGPYEQYF. CDR3 coding DNA: TGTGCCAGCTCACCACCGGGACAGGGCCCCTACGAGCAGTACTTC.

The V gene is TRBV7-8, the J gene TRBJ1-4, with 10 nucleotides matching TRBD1. Germline trimming cut 1 base from V and 3 bases from J; bases unmatched to any gene: 2. The CDR3 has 16 amino acids. CDR1 SGHVS and CDR2 FQNEAQ come from the germline V gene. In DNA form, the CDR3 reads TGTGCCAGCAGCTTAGGGGACAGGGGCGCTAATGAAAAACTGTTTTTT. As protein: CASSLGDRGANEKLFF.

This clone was picked up one time. The chain carries TRBV9 and TRBJ2-2; 8 bases are shared with TRBD2. V dropped 7 bases and J dropped 7; count of bases not matched to a gene: 9. The V gene's germline CDR1 is SGDLS and CDR2 YYNGEE. The CDR3 extends over 14 amino acids. Here the CDR3 DNA reads TGTGCCAGCCAGCCACGGGGGGGACACGGGGAGCTGTTTTTT. It specifies CASQPRGGHGELFF.

The chain employs TRBV27 and TRBJ2-1; maybe TRBD2 (6 bases). From germline, CDR1 is MNHEY and CDR2 SMNVEV (reference sequence). This CDR3 has 15 residues. V was shortened by 5 bases and J by 3 bases, with 14 bases between the two germline ends. The CDR3 DNA follows: TGTGCCAGCAGTGTACTAGCCAACAGCTACAATGAGCAGTTCTTC. Translated: CASSVLANSYNEQFF.

This chain joins TRBV7-3 and TRBJ1-2, with 8 bases fitting TRBD1. The CDR3 runs to 20 residues. V lost 4 bases and J lost 3; bases outside the gene matches: 22. The germline gives CDR1 SGHTA, CDR2 FQGTGA. This CDR3 is CASSSKPSWQGAEWHYGYTF. The CDR3 coding sequence is TGTGCCAGCAGCTCAAAACCGAGCTGGCAGGGGGCGGAGTGGCACTATGGCTACACCTTC.

The chain uses TRBV27 and TRBJ2-7; 9 bases fit TRBD2. Losses at the gene ends were 10 bases for V and 5 bases for J; bases not matched to a gene: 18. The CDR3 totals 16 residues. In germline, CDR1 is MNHEY, CDR2 SMNVEV (reference sequence). The CDR3 DNA follows: TGTGCCACCGACGCCCGTAGCGGGGGACCCCCGCACGAGCAGTACTTC. Translation: CATDARSGGPPHEQYF.

This sequence joins TRBV5-1 and TRBJ1-2; D not resolved. The V gene's germline CDR1 is SGHRS and CDR2 YFSETQ. CDR3 size: 13 residues. V was shortened by 7 bases and J by 7 bases, with 17 bases between the two germline ends. The CDR3 loop is CASAVGEGFGYTF. CDR3 sequence (DNA): TGCGCCAGCGCCGTCGGAGAGGGATTTGGCTACACCTTC.